This entry is about one T cell receptor (beta chain). A second PCR of about 7 to 11 cycles used a sample-barcoded 5' primer and a J-beta primer mix. TCRdb reanalysed the 5' RACE reads using MiXCR and keeps one entry per CDR3 protein. The sample shows under 1,000,000 distinct CDR3 sequences, about 36% of them seen only once. The sample comes from a study of blood T cells in healthy people across ages. V gave up 7 bases and J gave up 2 bases, with 13 bases separating them. The length of the CDR3 is 14 residues. Germline assignment: CDR1 SGHTA and CDR2 FQGTGA. The sequence was obtained from a man younger than 35 in good health. The rearrangement links TRBV7-3 to TRBJ2-3, with D perhaps TRBD1 (6 bases). The sequencing input was blood. For the CDR3, the DNA is TGTGCCAGCAAACAGGGAACACACACAGATACGCAGTATTTT. Protein: CASKQGTHTDTQYF.